One and the same sample provided the 17 T cell receptor beta chains below, sequenced in a study of T cells in Graves' hyperthyroidism and ophthalmopathy. What was amplified from RNA transcripts were TCR beta CDR3 regions. Primed by the HTBI set, a first-round RT-PCR was run on the TCR CDR3. TCRdb called the multiplex PCR reads again in MiXCR, with one record for every CDR3 protein. Found here are hundreds of thousands of distinct CDR3 sequences, roughly 50% of them singletons; the top ten hold roughly 8.2%. The specimen was peripheral blood or thyroid tissue (not recorded which). The source is a woman aged 18-29 years with Graves' hyperthyroidism.

On this clonotype: One end of the junction does not line up with germline, which may come from a read error. The V gene is TRBV12-3 or TRBV12-4, the J gene TRBJ1-1, with a weak D call TRBD1 (6 bases). This CDR3 spans 16 amino acids. CDR3 bases: TGTGCCAGCAGCTTAGATGAGGGGGGCTGGAACACTGAAGCTTTCTTT. The encoded protein is CASSLDEGGWNTEAFF.

This clonotype was seen many times. V usage is TRBV7-9 and J usage is TRBJ1-1; D is unresolved. The CDR3 length is 12 residues. Trimming cost V 3 bases and J 3 bases, with 5 bases left between them. In germline, CDR1 is SEHNR, CDR2 FQNEAQ (reference sequence). The CDR3 sequence is CASSFPDTEAFF. The CDR3 region has the DNA TGTGCCAGCAGCTTCCCTGACACTGAAGCTTTCTTT.

The chain recombines TRBV7-6 with TRBJ2-5, with 7 bases fitting TRBD1. Trimming cost V 4 bases and J 2 bases; bases outside gene matches: 19. Germline CDR1 reads SGHVS; CDR2 reads FNYEAQ. The CDR3 extends over 19 amino acids. The CDR3 is CASSYRPFVEQGRQETQYF. DNA for the CDR3: TGTGCCAGCAGCTACCGACCCTTCGTCGAACAGGGGCGACAAGAGACCCAGTACTTC.

As to this clonotype: One end of the junction is discordant with germline, which a read error may explain. The rearrangement uses TRBV11-1 and TRBJ2-5, with 9 bases aligning to TRBD1. The germline V gene has CDR1 SGHAT and CDR2 FQDESV (reference sequence). The CDR3 runs to 16 residues. DNA of the CDR3: TGTGCCAGCAGCGTAGCGAGCGGGACAGGGACGGAGACCCAGTACTTC. It yields the protein CASSVASGTGTETQYF.

The chain carries TRBV20-1 and TRBJ2-7, with TRBD1 as a possible D gene (6 bases). Germline V gene sequence: CDR1 DFQATT, CDR2 SNEGSKA (reference sequence). The V end was cut by 7 bases, the J end by 2 bases, with 12 bases between. The CDR3 extends over 12 amino acids. CDR3 DNA: TGCAGTGTTTTAGGGGGAACCTACGAGCAGTACTTC. Amino acid sequence: CSVLGGTYEQYF.

This clonotype was counted once. V usage is TRBV20-1 and J usage is TRBJ1-2; 10 nucleotides line up with TRBD1. The CDR3 has 18 amino acids. V lost 3 bases and J lost 6; bases outside the gene matches: 19. Germline V gives CDR1 DFQATT, CDR2 SNEGSKA (reference sequence). This CDR3 is CSARRPLDRGASRNGYTF. The CDR3 DNA sequence: TGCAGTGCTAGGCGCCCCTTGGACAGGGGGGCTAGTCGGAATGGCTACACCTTC.

V and J are TRBV25-1 and TRBJ2-7, with D perhaps given as TRBD1 or TRBD2 (5 bases each). This CDR3 contains 19 residues. V lost 1 base, J lost 7 bases, and 29 bases lay in between. Germline CDR1 MGHDK, CDR2 SYGVNS. The CDR3 spells CASSESSGRVPQVYNEQYF. In DNA form, the CDR3 reads TGTGCCAGCAGTGAATCCTCAGGGAGAGTCCCGCAGGTCTACAATGAGCAGTACTTC.

Comments on this clonotype: A much larger clone differs from this one at a single base, so this may be a read error. J is TRBJ2-2 and V is TRBV7-3; D not certain. V was clipped by 5 bases and J by 7 bases, with 2 bases between them. CDR3 length: 10 residues. Germline CDR1 and CDR2: SGHTA and FQGTGA. The CDR3 loop is CASSNGELFF. CDR3 coding DNA: TGTGCCAGCAGCAACGGGGAGCTGTTTTTT.

In this sample, this clonotype turned up many times. The V and J genes are TRBV2 and TRBJ1-2; 8 nucleotides align to TRBD1. This CDR3 is 13 amino acids long. Germline values: CDR1 SNHLY, CDR2 FYNNEI. V shed 3 bases, J shed 8 bases, and the junction held 5 bases outside the gene matches. The CDR3 DNA is TGTGCCAGCAGTGACCGGACAGGGTACGGCTACACCTTC. This sequence encodes CASSDRTGYGYTF.

This chain connects TRBV2 to TRBJ1-2; D gene uncertain. The V end lost 5 bases, the J end lost 4 bases, and 14 bases lay between the germline ends. This CDR3 spans 14 amino acids. CDR1 SNHLY and CDR2 FYNNEI come from the germline V gene. The CDR3 here is CASSYRAAGYGYTF. The CDR3 DNA reads TGTGCCAGCAGTTACCGCGCCGCCGGCTATGGCTACACCTTC. Full variable domain (outside the CDR3, taken from reference TRBV2 and TRBJ1-2): EPEVTQTPSHQVTQMGQEVILRCVPISNHLYFYWYRQILGQKVEFLVSFYNNEISEKSEIFDDQFSVERPDGSNFTLKIRSTKLEDSAMYFCASSYRAAGYGYTFGSGTRLTVV.

The chain couples TRBV10-3 to TRBJ1-6; D is possibly TRBD1 (5 bases). The length of the CDR3 is 15 residues. Germline V gives CDR1 ENHRY, CDR2 SYGVKD. V shed 10 bases and J shed 2 bases, with 15 bases lying between them. The CDR3 DNA follows: TGTGCCAGCAAAGACCAGGGAACCTATAATTCACCCCTCCACTTT. Protein: CASKDQGTYNSPLHF.

Only a few counts were recorded for this clonotype. Mismatch with germline at one junction end may stem from a read error. V usage is TRBV10-3 and J usage is TRBJ2-7, with TRBD2 matching over 10 bases. CDR1 ENHRY and CDR2 SYGVKD come from the germline V gene. The CDR3 runs to 15 residues. CDR3 coding DNA: TGTGCCAGCAGTACACTAGCGGGAAGCCCCTACGAGCAGTACTTC. It is translated as CASSTLAGSPYEQYF.

There are many counts of this clonotype. CDR3 in amino acids: CASSNRGRNQPQHF. For the CDR3, the DNA is TGTGCCAGCAGTAACAGGGGGAGGAATCAGCCCCAGCATTTT. The chain couples TRBV2 to TRBJ1-5; 8 bases line up with TRBD1. V gave up 5 bases and J gave up 4 bases; unmatched junction bases: 4. From germline, CDR1 is SNHLY and CDR2 FYNNEI. The CDR3 loop spans 14 amino acids.

The J gene is TRBJ1-3, the V gene TRBV10-3, with D uncertain. The ends were cut back, 2 bases at V and 0 bases at J, with 11 bases in the middle. The CDR3 contains 16 residues. Germline loops: CDR1 ENHRY, CDR2 SYGVKD. The CDR3 loop reads CAISEADISSGNTIYF. The CDR3 DNA follows: TGTGCCATCAGTGAGGCAGACATAAGCTCTGGAAACACCATATATTTT.

There are a few counts of this clonotype. J is TRBJ2-7 and V is TRBV7-2; 8 bases are shared with TRBD2. The V gene end was trimmed by 4 bases and the J gene end by 6 bases; junction bases not matched to a gene: 17. There are 17 residues in the CDR3. Germline values: CDR1 SGHTA, CDR2 FQGNSA. In DNA, the CDR3 is TGTGCCAGCAGCTCGGGGGGCCGGGGGAGCGGGAGTCGCGAGCAGTACTTC. Translated: CASSSGGRGSGSREQYF.

This clonotype was detected many times. The J gene is TRBJ2-6, the V gene TRBV29-1, with D maybe TRBD1 (6 bases). CDR1 is SQVTM, CDR2 ANQGSEA, per germline. There are 17 residues in the CDR3. V lost 1 base and J lost 0, with 13 bases in between. In DNA, the CDR3 is TGCAGCGTTGAAGGCGGACAGCTCCACTCTGGGGCCAACGTCCTGACTTTC. Translated: CSVEGGQLHSGANVLTF.

The gene calls are TRBV11-1 and TRBJ1-2, with D possibly TRBD1 on 5 matching bases. This CDR3 has 14 amino acids. Trimming removed 5 bases at V and 6 bases at J, with 16 bases between. The germline CDR1 and CDR2 sequences are SGHAT and FQDESV (reference sequence). The CDR3 here is CASSPAGEADGYTF. As DNA, the CDR3 is TGTGCCAGCAGCCCGGCGGGGGAGGCTGATGGCTACACCTTC.